This record concerns one T cell receptor beta chain sequence. Its antigen remains unidentified. Primers targeted 54 TRBV and 13 TRBJ segments. Libraries were prepared by immunoSEQ multiplex PCR; TCRdb keeps only in-frame clonotypes and omits some of them. Of tens of thousands of clones listed, around 80% are singletons. These data are taken from a study of T cell repertoires and HLA-DP antigens. Study context: Transduced HeLa cells presented HLA-DP to CD4+ T cells. One alloantigen had around nine groove amino acid differences from self, the other one.

CD4+ T cells were isolated untouched, around 98% pure. This TCR was recovered from a man aged 60-69 years in good health and CMV-seronegative. The sample consisted of CD4+ T cells from PBMCs.

The CDR3 sequence is CASSLGNTNTGELFF. The CDR3 region has the DNA TGTGCCAGCAGCTTAGGGAACACGAACACCGGGGAGCTGTTTTTT. The V gene is TRBV11-3, the J gene TRBJ2-2, with D hard to call. Germline V CDR1 and CDR2: SGHNT, YENEEA. Trimming took off 1 base at V and 0 bases at J, with 6 bases between the two ends. The CDR3 length is 15 residues.